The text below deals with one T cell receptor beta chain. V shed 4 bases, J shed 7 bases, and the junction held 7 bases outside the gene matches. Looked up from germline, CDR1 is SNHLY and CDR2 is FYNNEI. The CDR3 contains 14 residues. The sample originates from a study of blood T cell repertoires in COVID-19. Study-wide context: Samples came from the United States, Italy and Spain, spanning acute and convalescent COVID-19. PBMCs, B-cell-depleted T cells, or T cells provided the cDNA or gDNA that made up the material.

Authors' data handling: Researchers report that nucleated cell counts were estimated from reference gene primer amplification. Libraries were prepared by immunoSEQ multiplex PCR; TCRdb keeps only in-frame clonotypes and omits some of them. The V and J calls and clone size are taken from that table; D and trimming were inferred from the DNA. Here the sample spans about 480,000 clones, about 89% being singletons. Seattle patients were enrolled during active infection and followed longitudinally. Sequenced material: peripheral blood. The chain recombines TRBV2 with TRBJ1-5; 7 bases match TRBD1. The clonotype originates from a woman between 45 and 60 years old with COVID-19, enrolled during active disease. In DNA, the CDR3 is TGTGCCAGCAGTGGAGACAGGGTTAACCAGCCCCAGCATTTT. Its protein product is CASSGDRVNQPQHF.